The present T cell receptor beta chain was sequenced within a study of blood T cells in healthy people across ages (dated by TCRdb to the mid-2010s). Regarding the study in general: In model experiments, roughly one uniquely barcoded TCR beta cDNA molecule per two T cells was captured by template switching. Age-related changes in TCR beta repertoire diversity were measured in the study by deep sequencing normalized with unique cDNA molecular identifiers. The donors were split into four age groups: young (average 16 years), middle-aged (roughly 39), aged (62) and long-lived (approximately 80). To avoid experimental bias, donors of different ages were distributed randomly across sequencing lanes. Using the same blood draw, the study looked at two additional independent replicas of 1 million unique cDNA reads for two donors, one aged 18 to 29 and the other aged 80 or older. Results and caveats for the whole study, not just this receptor: A strong correlation was found between observed TCR beta diversity and the percentage of naive T cells measured by flow cytometry. As age increased, observed TCR beta diversity per million T cells dropped in a roughly linear way, and a significant reduction was already evident by age around 41. Total diversity estimates from one million sequenced T cells were considered lower bounds and underestimates. Since profiling was done on bulk unsorted PBMCs, naive and antigen-experienced compartments could not be conclusively compared. The CMV infection status of donors was not known, potentially confounding age-related changes in expanded clonotypes. Compared with the aged group, the long-lived group had more naive CD4+ T cells, fewer expanded clones and increased TCR diversity, suggesting age selection.

Receptor libraries were prepared by 5' RACE. Sequencing used an Illumina HiSeq 2500. A second PCR of about 6 to 11 cycles was run with a J-beta primer mix and a sample-barcoded 5' primer. Each TCR beta cDNA molecule received a unique molecular identifier from a template-switch 5' adaptor carrying 12 random nucleotides. Each sample yielded at least 3 million CDR3-containing paired-end reads. The Mint cDNA synthesis kit, primed by a TRBC-specific oligonucleotide, was used to synthesize first-strand cDNA from all RNA. After uracil-DNA glycosylase treatment, a first 18-cycle PCR used universal primers M1SS and BC2_uni_R on all cDNA. Per the original workflow: For normalization, 1 million high-quality reads were randomly selected from each sample, with every read carrying a distinct molecular identifier. Instead of being binned into consensus sequences, reads that shared molecular identifiers were thrown out. MiTCR, set to a Q25 quality threshold and the strictest error-elimination algorithm, was used for CDR3 identification, clonotype clustering and error correction. A nonparametric unseen species model with Euler transformation was used to estimate a lower bound on total TCR beta diversity. TCRdb ran its own pipeline on the public reads, namely fastp trimming at Q25 and MiXCR clone calling, and kept in-frame beta chains. Rows are combined by CDR3 protein, so each entry shows the most common genes and DNA. TCRdb's processing, not the authors', yielded these V and J calls. The sample table lists about 1.7 million distinct CDR3 sequences, about 28% of them with a count of one. Roughly 8.2% of the sample belongs to the ten largest clones.

From the cysteine through the phenylalanine, the CDR3 covers 13 amino acids. The only DNA kept is the CDR3, 39 bases in frame from the first base. The germline V gene provides CDR1 SGHNT and CDR2 YENEEA. The donors were about 40 Caucasian individuals from Russia, aged 6 to 90 years, who were systemically healthy. Around 10 milliliters of peripheral blood were drawn from each donor into EDTA-treated Vacutainer tubes. PBMCs were isolated by Ficoll-Paque density-gradient centrifugation, with at least 7 million obtained per sample. Trizol reagent was used to extract total RNA from PBMCs, with at least 5 micrograms per sample. For every donor, flow cytometry on a PBMC aliquot measured the percentage of naive CD45RAhigh/CD27high T cells. As to this clonotype: Its antigen has not been determined. No base quality values were provided; no much bigger clone lies one nucleotide off.

This receptor was obtained from a woman under 40 in good health. The receptor chain draws on TRBV11-3 and TRBJ2-7; no confident D gene assignment can be made. The DNA end is more similar to TRBJ2-5, so the J call may be wrong. Sequencing was performed on blood. The sequenced DNA: TGTGCCAGCAGCTTAGCCTTTAGGGAGACCCAGTACTTC. Translated, this gives CASSLAFRETQYF.